This T cell receptor beta chain was recorded in a study of beta chain features in type 1 diabetes. Reverse transcribing all isolated RNA meant expressed TCRB transcripts were sequenced. Samples of naive, central memory and regulatory T cells yielded a mean of approximately 3.7 million reads. Libraries were prepared by immunoSEQ multiplex PCR; TCRdb keeps only in-frame clonotypes and omits some of them. Here the sample spans almost 350,000 clones, 9.3% being singletons. Whole-study results and caveats: In all four CD4+ subsets, TCRB CDR3 length was significantly, moderately reduced in type 1 diabetes.

Sorting based on CD45RO/CCR7/CD25/CD127/CD95/CD27 separated CD4+ naive, central memory, regulatory and stem cell-like memory cells. To note about this clone: Its antigen is not identified.

The CDR3 runs to 11 residues. V was cut by 3 bases and J by 4 bases, with 5 bases left in between. Germline CDR1 DFQATT, CDR2 SNEGSKA (reference sequence). The material sequenced was central memory CD4+ T cells from blood. This rearrangement joins TRBV20-1 to TRBJ2-3, with D unclear. The clonotype was recovered from a man aged 25 to 40 with type 1 diabetes. The CDR3 sequence is CSASRADTQYF. The CDR3 DNA reads as TGCAGTGCTAGTCGAGCAGATACGCAGTATTTT.